The 18 T cell receptor beta chains given below trace back to one sample, sequenced in a study of shared clonotypes between healthy human individuals. Sequencing used immunoSEQ multiplex PCR; TCRdb keeps in-frame clones, though not all of them. The sample records 550,000 to 850,000 clones, approximately 74% being singletons. Source material: memory CD4+ T cells sorted from blood. Sample subset: CD45RA-negative fraction. These receptor sequences come from a woman in her twenties or thirties in good health.

The chain recombines TRBV4-2 with TRBJ2-1, with 8 bases identical to TRBD2. Germline V gives CDR1 LGHNA, CDR2 YNFKEQ. The CDR3 consists of 15 residues. Germline trimming cut 1 base from V and 7 bases from J; bases unmatched to any gene: 6. CDR3 loop: CASSQAREGLNEQFF. Here the CDR3 DNA reads TGTGCCAGCAGCCAAGCCCGGGAGGGCCTGAATGAGCAGTTCTTC.

This clone was counted at least ten times. V is TRBV7-9 and J is TRBJ2-3; D is ambiguous. CDR3 length: 15 residues. Between the trimmed V and J ends, which lost 4 bases and 2 bases, there was a span of 13 bases. The germline V gene has CDR1 SEHNR and CDR2 FQNEAQ (reference sequence). CDR3 sequence: CASSSERRSTDTQYF. CDR3 in DNA: TGTGCCAGCAGCTCCGAACGGCGCTCCACAGATACGCAGTATTTT.

The chain links TRBV29-1 to TRBJ2-5; D not resolved. Germline-derived CDR1 and CDR2 are SQVTM and ANQGSEA. The CDR3 has 13 amino acids. The germline V and J ends were trimmed by 4 bases and 5 bases, with 14 bases remaining between them. The DNA for the CDR3 is TGCAGCGTTGGATTAGCCGGTGCGGAGACCCAGTACTTC. This gives the protein CSVGLAGAETQYF.

This clone was seen only a few times. This CDR3 reads CASMALDYNEQFF. CDR3 nucleotides: TGTGCCAGCATGGCTCTGGACTACAATGAGCAGTTCTTC. The J gene is TRBJ2-1, the V gene TRBV28, with D hard to call. The germline V and J ends were trimmed by 7 bases and 3 bases, with 10 bases remaining between them. The germline V gene has CDR1 MDHEN and CDR2 SYDVKM. The CDR3 contains 13 residues.

The rearrangement uses TRBV7-8 and TRBJ2-3; D is perhaps TRBD1 (5 bases). V dropped 4 bases and J dropped 0 bases, with 14 bases sitting between them. This CDR3 has 16 residues. Looked up from germline, CDR1 is SGHVS and CDR2 is FQNEAQ. The CDR3 here is CASSSSLGRSTDTQYF. The DNA of the CDR3 is TGTGCCAGCAGCTCCAGCCTGGGGCGGAGCACAGATACGCAGTATTTT. The full variable domain, in which reference TRBV7-8 and TRBJ2-3 provide the parts outside the CDR3, is GAGVSQSPRYKVAKRGQDVALRCDPISGHVSLFWYQQALGQGPEFLTYFQNEAQLDKSGLPSDRFFAERPEGSVSTLKIQRTQQEDSAVYLCASSSSLGRSTDTQYFGPGTRLTVL.

This clone was seen many times. The rearrangement joins TRBV27 to TRBJ2-7; 8 nucleotides line up with TRBD2. CDR1 MNHEY and CDR2 SMNVEV come from the germline V gene (reference sequence). Unmatched junction bases numbered 6, after V lost 5 bases and J lost 0 bases. This CDR3 region has 15 residues. The CDR3 nucleotides are TGTGCCAGCAGTGCACTAGCGGTTAACTCCTACGAGCAGTACTTC. Amino acids: CASSALAVNSYEQYF.

The rearrangement joins TRBV11-3 to TRBJ2-1, with 7 bases identical to TRBD2. With 1 base clipped from V and 4 bases from J, the junction kept 4 bases outside the gene matches. Germline V gene data show CDR1 as SGHNT and CDR2 as YENEEA. The CDR3 covers 15 residues. CDR3 loop: CASSLGAGAYNEQFF. The CDR3, as DNA: TGTGCCAGCAGCTTAGGGGCGGGAGCATACAATGAGCAGTTCTTC.

The CDR3 protein is CASSPLAGATGELFF. For the CDR3, the DNA is TGTGCCAGCAGTCCGCTAGCGGGAGCAACCGGGGAGCTGTTTTTT. The rearrangement joins TRBV27 to TRBJ2-2; 10 bases are shared with TRBD2. The germline V gene has CDR1 MNHEY and CDR2 SMNVEV (reference sequence). This CDR3 comprises 15 residues. V was clipped by 5 bases and J by 5 bases; unmatched bases: 5.

V usage is TRBV6-1 and J usage is TRBJ2-7, with D unclear. The CDR3 is made up of 11 amino acids. The germline V and J ends were trimmed by 7 bases and 2 bases, with 6 bases remaining between them. The germline V gene encodes CDR1 MNHNS and CDR2 SASEGT. DNA of the CDR3: TGTGCCAGCACCTACACCTACGAGCAGTACTTC. Translation gives CASTYTYEQYF.

This chain links TRBV7-6 with TRBJ2-2; 7 positions agree with TRBD2. The CDR3 sequence is 12 residues long. Germline lookup yields CDR1 SGHVS and CDR2 FNYEAQ. J lost 9 bases, V lost 5 bases, and 3 bases had no gene match. CDR3 bases: TGTGCCAGCAGCCCGCGGGAGTGGGAGCTGTTTTTT. It codes for CASSPREWELFF.

The chain couples TRBV2 to TRBJ2-5; 7 bases are shared with TRBD1. J was trimmed by 5 bases and V by 6 bases; bases with no gene match: 9. CDR1 is SNHLY and CDR2 is FYNNEI in the germline V gene. The CDR3 is 14 amino acids. The CDR3 protein is CASRDYDRVETQYF. The CDR3, as DNA: TGTGCCAGCAGGGATTATGACAGGGTGGAGACCCAGTACTTC.

This chain connects TRBV7-6 to TRBJ2-5, with 7 bases fitting TRBD1. There are 13 residues in the CDR3. Germline trimming cut 7 bases from V and 1 base from J; bases unmatched to any gene: 3. Germline CDR1 and CDR2: SGHVS and FNYEAQ. CDR3 residues: CASNHRGQETQYF. The CDR3 DNA follows: TGTGCCAGCAACCACAGGGGCCAAGAGACCCAGTACTTC.

The chain recombines TRBV4-1 with TRBJ2-3; D is unclear. This CDR3 region has 12 residues. Germline V gene data show CDR1 as MGHRA and CDR2 as YSYEKL. V lost 3 bases and J lost 6, with 7 bases in between. CDR3 region: CASSHTLDTQYF. The DNA for the CDR3 is TGCGCCAGCAGCCATACGCTGGATACGCAGTATTTT.

This chain joins TRBV11-2 and TRBJ1-1; unclear D gene. V was clipped by 5 bases and J by 11 bases, with 12 bases between them. Germline CDR1 reads SGHAT; CDR2 reads FQNNGV. The CDR3 contains 11 residues. CDR3 sequence (DNA): TGTGCCAGCAGCGCCCTTTCGGCGGCTTTCTTT. Residues: CASSALSAAFF.

The chain is built from TRBV27 and TRBJ2-1; 10 nucleotides match TRBD1. The CDR3 runs 14 residues. The germline V gene has CDR1 MNHEY and CDR2 SMNVEV (reference sequence). V shed 8 bases, J shed 9 bases, and the junction held 10 bases outside the gene matches. CDR3 sequence: CASHTGQGVGEQFF. The CDR3 nucleotides read TGTGCCAGCCACACAGGACAGGGGGTCGGTGAGCAGTTCTTC.

This clone has a count of ten or more. The chain recombines TRBV28 with TRBJ1-2; D remains unclear. Germline CDR1 is MDHEN and CDR2 is SYDVKM. Between the trimmed V and J ends, which lost 3 bases and 6 bases, there was a span of 5 bases. This CDR3 has 11 amino acids. The CDR3 reads CASSLKDGYTF. DNA for the CDR3: TGTGCCAGCAGTTTGAAGGATGGCTACACCTTC.

With respect to this clone: The same CDR3 is also encoded by other DNA sequences in this sample. The chain has TRBV5-1 and TRBJ1-1; D gene ambiguous. This CDR3 contains 14 residues. Germline-derived CDR1 and CDR2 are SGHRS and YFSETQ. V was shortened by 0 bases and J by 0 bases, with 6 bases between the two germline ends. DNA for the CDR3: TGCGCCAGCAGCTTGGACGGATTGAACACTGAAGCTTTCTTT. This sequence encodes CASSLDGLNTEAFF. The full variable domain, in which reference TRBV5-1 and TRBJ1-1 provide the parts outside the CDR3, is KAGVTQTPRYLIKTRGQQVTLSCSPISGHRSVSWYQQTPGQGLQFLFEYFSETQRNKGNFPGRFSGRQFSNSRSEMNVSTLELGDSALYLCASSLDGLNTEAFFGQGTRLTVV.

This clone was seen more than once but under ten times. The chain is built from TRBV27 and TRBJ2-1, with 8 positions matching TRBD2. Losses at the gene ends were 6 bases for V and 6 bases for J; bases not matched to a gene: 7. CDR3 length equals 14 residues. CDR1 and CDR2 from the germline V gene are MNHEY and SMNVEV (reference sequence). Written as DNA, the CDR3 is TGTGCCAGCAGCCCCGGGACTAGGGTCAATGAGCAGTTCTTC. This sequence encodes CASSPGTRVNEQFF.